These 30 T cell receptor beta chains were sequenced from one sample in a study of molecular identifiers for immune sequencing clone quantification. TCRdb processed the PCR reads anew with MiXCR; each CDR3 protein has one entry. The data contain more than 300,000 distinct CDR3 sequences, about a fifth of them seen just once; the ten biggest clones take up approximately 0.84%. The sequenced sample consisted of naive CD8+ T cells from blood, with Jurkat cell RNA spiked in. Subset meaning: FACS-sorted CD8+CD4-CCR7+CD45RA+ naive T cells. The origin of the receptors is a human donor in good health. Some libraries in this study had Jurkat cell RNA spiked in.

This clonotype was seen many times. This rearrangement joins TRBV30 to TRBJ2-7; D uncertain. In germline, CDR1 is GTSNPN, CDR2 SVGIG (reference sequence). With 0 bases removed from V and 4 bases from J, the gap between germline ends came to 7 bases. CDR3 length equals 12 residues. CDR3 DNA: TGTGCCTGGAGTGTGGTCCTGTACGAGCAGTACTTC. Its translation is CAWSVVLYEQYF.

This clonotype was seen many times. The chain combines TRBV6-5 with TRBJ2-1; TRBD2 aligns across 7 bases. Losses at the gene ends were 0 bases for V and 8 bases for J; bases not matched to a gene: 7. Germline V gene lookup returns CDR1 MNHEY and CDR2 SVGAGI. This CDR3 is built from 15 residues. The CDR3 bases are TGTGCCAGCAGTTACTCGAAGGCACTAGCGTATGAGCAGTTCTTC. Its translation is CASSYSKALAYEQFF.

Regarding this clonotype: A read error may be the cause here, since a much bigger clone is one base away. The CDR3 here is CASGQAGQYEQYF. The CDR3 DNA is TGTGCCAGCGGCCAGGCCGGACAGTACGAGCAGTACTTC. The J gene is TRBJ2-7, the V gene TRBV7-6, with D maybe TRBD1 (6 bases). CDR1 is SGHVS and CDR2 is FNYEAQ in the germline V gene. V was shortened by 8 bases and J by 4 bases, with 15 bases between the two germline ends. The CDR3 has 13 residues.

This clonotype has ten or more counts. The rearrangement links TRBV7-9 to TRBJ2-7, with 8 positions matching TRBD2. The CDR3 spans 15 residues. Germline V CDR1 and CDR2: SEHNR, FQNEAQ (reference sequence). V gave up 5 bases and J gave up 3 bases; unmatched junction bases: 9. CDR3: CASSQWGGGHYEQYF. CDR3 DNA sequence: TGTGCCAGCAGCCAGTGGGGCGGGGGGCACTACGAGCAGTACTTC.

This clonotype was picked up a small number of times. V gene TRBV5-4 combines with J gene TRBJ2-3; tentative D call: TRBD1 (6 bases). This CDR3 spans 16 amino acids. V was pared by 4 bases and J by 1 base, with 16 bases between. Germline assignment: CDR1 SGHNT and CDR2 YYREEE (reference sequence). The CDR3 DNA follows: TGTGCCAGCAGCCTCCGACAGGTCTGGGGCACAGATACGCAGTATTTT. This translates into CASSLRQVWGTDTQYF. The whole variable domain, filled in from reference TRBV5-4 and TRBJ2-3, reads ETGVTQSPTHLIKTRGQQVTLRCSSQSGHNTVSWYQQALGQGPQFIFQYYREEENGRGNFPPRFSGLQFPNYSSELNVNALELDDSALYLCASSLRQVWGTDTQYFGPGTRLTVL.

Concerning this clonotype itself: This may come from a read error, since a much larger clone is one base off. The chain links TRBV6-2 or TRBV6-3 to TRBJ2-7, with no clear D. The length of the CDR3 is 14 residues. With 0 bases removed from V and 4 bases from J, the gap between germline ends came to 10 bases. Per the germline V gene, CDR1 is MNHEY and CDR2 is SVGEGT. The CDR3 here is CASSYSNIVYEQYF. In DNA form, the CDR3 reads TGTGCCAGCAGTTACTCGAATATAGTGTACGAGCAGTACTTC.

In regard to this clonotype: The junction shows a germline mismatch at one end, possibly a read error. This chain connects TRBV6-2 or TRBV6-3 to TRBJ2-2, with 11 bases that match TRBD2. Germline CDR1 reads MNHEY; CDR2 reads SVGEGT. There are 16 residues in the CDR3. The CDR3 sequence: CAGSYQLAGDTGELFF. The CDR3 nucleotides are TGTGCCGGCAGTTATCAACTAGCGGGAGACACCGGGGAGCTGTTTTTT.

This clonotype was picked up many times. The chain joins TRBV20-1 to TRBJ1-5; 7 bases match TRBD1. The J segment lost 0 bases and the V segment lost 3 bases, leaving 20 bases of the junction unmatched. This CDR3 is 20 amino acids long. Germline loops: CDR1 DFQATT, CDR2 SNEGSKA (reference sequence). The CDR3 nucleotides read TGCAGTGCTAGGGAAAACCCCCAGGGGGGACAGAAATATAGCAATCAGCCCCAGCATTTT. It codes for CSARENPQGGQKYSNQPQHF.

This clonotype has at least ten counts. The rearrangement uses TRBV5-5 and TRBJ2-5; the match to TRBD2 covers 11 bases. Germline lookup yields CDR1 SGHKS and CDR2 YYEKEE (reference sequence). Trimming at V came to 4 bases and at J to 5 bases, leaving 10 bases not matched to a gene. The CDR3 is made up of 16 amino acids. The CDR3: CASSPWTSGPGETQYF. CDR3 sequence (DNA): TGTGCCAGCAGCCCCTGGACTAGCGGGCCTGGGGAGACCCAGTACTTC.

As regards this clonotype: A much larger clone lies one base from this, so it may be a read error. The chain employs TRBV4-1 and TRBJ1-6, with D maybe TRBD1 (6 bases). Trimming took off 4 bases at V and 8 bases at J, with 15 bases between the two ends. Germline V gene lookup returns CDR1 MGHRA and CDR2 YSYEKL. The CDR3 length is 15 residues. CDR3 sequence reads: CASSPRQENDSPLHF. The CDR3 coding sequence is TGCGCCAGCAGCCCCCGACAGGAAAATGATTCACCCCTCCACTTT.

The DNA for the CDR3 is TGCAGTGCCTGGGCTGGGGGATCCTACGAGCAGTACTTC. The encoded protein is CSAWAGGSYEQYF. The V gene is TRBV20-1, the J gene TRBJ2-7, with D perhaps TRBD1 or TRBD2 (5 bases each). The CDR3 totals 13 residues. Between the trimmed V and J ends, which lost 6 bases and 1 base, there was a span of 13 bases. CDR1 and CDR2 from the germline V gene are DFQATT and SNEGSKA (reference sequence).

This clonotype was detected many times. This chain joins TRBV28 and TRBJ1-2, with D perhaps matching TRBD1 (5 bases). Germline-derived CDR1 and CDR2 are MDHEN and SYDVKM. The CDR3 covers 12 residues. Trimming cost V 5 bases and J 2 bases, with 6 bases left between them. The DNA for the CDR3 is TGTGCCAGCAGTAGGGGAAACTATGGCTACACCTTC. Its translation is CASSRGNYGYTF.

There are a few counts of this clonotype. V gene TRBV9 combines with J gene TRBJ2-1, with D possibly being TRBD2 (6 bases). Trimming shortened V by 0 bases and J by 2 bases, and 9 bases separated the two germline ends. The CDR3 sequence is 15 residues long. The germline CDR1 and CDR2 sequences are SGDLS and YYNGEE. The CDR3 nucleotides are TGTGCCAGCAGCGTAGATGGCGGGACCTACAATGAGCAGTTCTTC. Amino acid sequence: CASSVDGGTYNEQFF.

This clonotype was seen only a few times. J is TRBJ2-1 and V is TRBV11-2; 7 nucleotides line up with TRBD2. Germline V lookup: CDR1 SGHAT, CDR2 FQNNGV. CDR3 length: 15 amino acids. V lost 7 bases and J lost 4; bases outside the gene matches: 10. The CDR3 here is CASTLGGGLYNEQFF. The CDR3 DNA follows: TGTGCCAGCACCCTGGGGGGAGGGCTTTACAATGAGCAGTTCTTC. The entire variable domain, with the rest obtained from reference TRBV11-2 and TRBJ2-1, is as follows: EAGVAQSPRYKIIEKRQSVAFWCNPISGHATLYWYQQILGQGPKLLIQFQNNGVVDDSQLPKDRFSAERLKGVDSTLKIQPAKLEDSAVYLCASTLGGGLYNEQFFGPGTRLTVL.

This clonotype occurred many times. The J gene is TRBJ2-3, the V gene TRBV7-2; perhaps TRBD2 as D (6 bases). The CDR3 is made up of 16 amino acids. Per germline, CDR1 SGHTA and CDR2 FQGNSA. V lost 5 bases and J 1 base, leaving 16 bases between the germline ends. The CDR3 coding sequence is TGTGCCAGCAGCGATGGTGTCCAGCGGGGCACAGATACGCAGTATTTT. Translation: CASSDGVQRGTDTQYF.

To note about this clonotype: Possible read error: a much larger clone is one base away. The rearrangement uses TRBV19 and TRBJ2-6; D may be TRBD1 (5 bases). Germline values: CDR1 LNHDA, CDR2 SQIVND (reference sequence). This CDR3 has 14 amino acids. The CDR3 sequence is CASSILSGANVLAF. The DNA for the CDR3 is TGTGCCAGTAGTATCCTCTCTGGGGCCAACGTCCTGGCTTTC.

This clonotype was picked up a small number of times. The chain joins TRBV7-9 to TRBJ1-5, with TRBD1 identical over 7 bases. Germline lookup yields CDR1 SEHNR and CDR2 FQNEAQ (reference sequence). The V segment lost 4 bases and the J segment 5 bases; nucleotides outside the gene matches: 8. This CDR3 contains 15 residues. CDR3 bases: TGTGCCAGCAGCTCAGACAGGGAATCGGATCAGCCCCAGCATTTT. Protein: CASSSDRESDQPQHF. The full variable domain, completed using reference TRBV7-9 and TRBJ1-5, is DTGVSQNPRHKITKRGQNVTFRCDPISEHNRLYWYRQTLGQGPEFLTYFQNEAQLEKSRLLSDRFSAERPKGSFSTLEIQRTEQGDSAMYLCASSSDRESDQPQHFGDGTRLSIL.

The sample holds many counts of this clonotype. V usage is TRBV7-9 and J usage is TRBJ2-5; D gene uncertain. Germline V gene sequence: CDR1 SEHNR, CDR2 FQNEAQ (reference sequence). This CDR3 comprises 13 residues. V shed 3 bases and J shed 2 bases, with 7 bases lying between them. CDR3 protein: CASSFPDQETQYF. The CDR3 coding sequence is TGTGCCAGCAGCTTTCCGGATCAAGAGACCCAGTACTTC.

With respect to this clonotype: This may arise from a read error, as a much more abundant clone is one base away. This sequence joins TRBV6-1 and TRBJ1-1, with D maybe TRBD1 (6 bases). This CDR3 comprises 14 residues. Germline-derived CDR1 and CDR2 are MNHNS and SASEGT. The CDR3 DNA follows: TGTGCCGGCAGTGAGTCGGACAGCAACACTGAAGCTTTCTTT. Its translation: CAGSESDSNTEAFF.

As concerns this clonotype: Being one base from a much bigger clone, this may be a read error. V and J are TRBV6-2 or TRBV6-3 and TRBJ2-1; unclear D gene. The CDR3 has 12 residues. V lost 5 bases to trimming and J lost 9 bases, with 11 bases between them. Germline-derived CDR1 and CDR2 are MNHEY and SVGEGT. Here the CDR3 DNA reads TGTGCCAGCAGTGCTAAATTCGGTGAGCAGTTCTTC. Translating it yields CASSAKFGEQFF.

On this clonotype: A read error may be the cause here, since a much bigger clone is one base away. The rearrangement joins TRBV4-1 to TRBJ2-2, with D uncertain. CDR1 is MGHRA, CDR2 YSYEKL, per germline. This CDR3 comprises 16 residues. The CDR3 protein is CASSHLAATNTVELFF. DNA of the CDR3: TGCGCCAGCAGCCACCTTGCTGCGACGAACACCGTGGAGCTGTTTTTT.

This clonotype has a count of ten or more. This chain connects TRBV25-1 to TRBJ1-1; 11 nucleotides match TRBD1. The CDR3 consists of 17 residues. With V trimmed by 1 base and J by 6 bases, 10 bases remained unmatched. Germline V gives CDR1 MGHDK, CDR2 SYGVNS. The CDR3, as DNA: TGTGCCAGCAGTGAATCCGGGACAGGGGGATTGCGCGCTGAAGCTTTCTTT. Translated: CASSESGTGGLRAEAFF.

This clonotype was seen at least ten times. The rearrangement uses TRBV4-3 and TRBJ1-1; D gene uncertain. Trimming stripped 1 base from V and 4 bases from J, with 13 bases between. From germline, CDR1 is LGHNA and CDR2 YSLEER. This CDR3 contains 15 residues. CDR3 coding DNA: TGCGCCAGCAGCCAAGCTGCGTATTCCAGCACTGAAGCTTTCTTT. Translation: CASSQAAYSSTEAFF.

This clonotype was found many times. CDR3 nucleotide sequence: TGTGCCAGCAGCGGGACTGTCTACGAGCAGTACTTC. This encodes CASSGTVYEQYF. The chain combines TRBV14 with TRBJ2-7, with D possibly being TRBD2 (6 bases). CDR1 is SGHDN and CDR2 is FVKESK in the germline V gene. The CDR3 runs to 12 residues. V was trimmed by 5 bases and J by 3 bases, leaving 8 bases between them.

The genes are TRBV7-9 and TRBJ2-1; D is possibly TRBD1 (7 bases). This CDR3 is built from 13 residues. Trimming removed 8 bases at V and 4 bases at J, with 12 bases between. The germline CDR1 and CDR2 sequences are SEHNR and FQNEAQ (reference sequence). CDR3 nucleotide sequence: TGTGCCAGCCAGGGGGGCCTGTACAATGAGCAGTTCTTC. Translating it yields CASQGGLYNEQFF.

This clonotype was counted many times. The chain combines TRBV6-6 with TRBJ2-4; the D gene is possibly TRBD2 (6 bases). The V end lost 7 bases, the J end lost 0 bases, and 13 bases lay between the germline ends. The CDR3 runs 15 residues. Germline V gene data show CDR1 as MNHNY and CDR2 as SVGAGI (reference sequence). CDR3 in amino acids: CASIGEELAKNIQYF. CDR3 DNA: TGTGCCAGCATTGGGGAGGAATTAGCCAAAAACATTCAGTACTTC.

This clonotype was counted ten times or more. The V gene is TRBV20-1, the J gene TRBJ2-7, with 7 bases that match TRBD2. V gave up 0 bases and J gave up 3 bases; unmatched junction bases: 5. Germline V lookup: CDR1 DFQATT, CDR2 SNEGSKA (reference sequence). The CDR3 totals 14 residues. This CDR3 reads CSARDRDYVYEQYF. The CDR3 DNA is TGCAGTGCTAGAGACCGGGACTATGTCTACGAGCAGTACTTC.

This clonotype was picked up a small number of times. One junction end does not reproduce the germline sequence, and a read error may be involved. The genes are TRBV28 and TRBJ2-7, with D perhaps matching TRBD1 or TRBD2 (5 bases each). Germline CDR1 MDHEN, CDR2 SYDVKM. CDR3 size: 13 residues. CDR3 sequence: CAGSPGTSYEQYF. The CDR3 bases are TGTGCCGGCAGTCCAGGGACCTCCTACGAGCAGTACTTC.

This clonotype has ten or more counts. The chain couples TRBV30 to TRBJ1-5; tentative D call: TRBD1 (5 bases). Trimming stripped 1 base from V and 9 bases from J, with 22 bases between. Germline V CDR1 and CDR2: GTSNPN, SVGIG (reference sequence). The CDR3 runs 16 residues. The CDR3 loop reads CAWSAAREALEWPQHF. The CDR3 DNA reads as TGTGCCTGGAGTGCAGCCAGGGAGGCCCTGGAATGGCCCCAGCATTTT.

Turning to this clonotype: A read error may explain this, as a much larger clone is one base away. This chain links TRBV4-1 with TRBJ1-1; D uncertain. Germline CDR1 MGHRA, CDR2 YSYEKL. V shed 1 base and J shed 6 bases, with 12 bases lying between them. The CDR3 is made up of 14 amino acids. CDR3 loop: CASSQALAPAEAFF. The CDR3 nucleotides read TGCGCCAGCAGCCAAGCCCTGGCCCCCGCTGAAGCTTTCTTT.